The 32 T cell receptor beta chains below were found in one sample sequenced in a study of cytomegalovirus exposure and HLA in healthy donors. This PCR relied on a set of 60 Vbeta primers and 13 Jbeta primers. This table comes from immunoSEQ multiplex PCR, and its TCRdb copy is limited to in-frame clones, with some not included. The profile covers about 130,000 clones, with under 85% appearing a single time and under 3.5% taken by the ten largest. The sequenced sample consisted of PBMCs. These receptors originate from a man in his thirties or forties in good health and CMV-seronegative.

In regard to this clone: One base separates it from a far larger clone, so it is likely a read error. This sample also contains other DNA sequences that code for the same CDR3. The rearrangement links TRBV6-4 to TRBJ2-3; 12 bases are a match to TRBD1. CDR3 length equals 15 residues. Germline assignment: CDR1 MRHNA and CDR2 SNTAGT. CDR3 protein: CASSDGTGGTDTQYF. The CDR3 coding sequence is TGTGCCAGCAGTGACGGGACAGGGGGCACAGATACCCAGTATTTT.

This clone was seen a few times. This chain links TRBV7-9 with TRBJ2-3; 15 nucleotides match TRBD2. This CDR3 has 18 residues. Germline trimming cut 3 bases from V and 6 bases from J; bases unmatched to any gene: 10. CDR1 is SEHNR and CDR2 is FQNEAQ in the germline V gene (reference sequence). In nucleotides, the CDR3 is TGTGCCAGCAGCTTCGTGGGGACTAGCGGGGGGAGAGGGGATACGCAGTATTTT. This gives the protein CASSFVGTSGGRGDTQYF.

The gene calls are TRBV12-5 and TRBJ2-3; D is perhaps TRBD2 (6 bases). V was pared by 1 base and J by 4 bases, with 12 bases between. The germline CDR1 and CDR2 sequences are LGHNT and FRNRAP. This CDR3 is built from 15 residues. CDR3 amino acids: CASGLGLEESDTQYF. In DNA form, the CDR3 reads TGTGCTAGTGGTTTGGGACTAGAGGAGTCAGATACGCAGTATTTT.

V is TRBV19 and J is TRBJ2-3, with 7 bases that match TRBD1. J gave up 4 bases and V 6 bases, and 10 bases lay outside the gene matches. This CDR3 has 15 amino acids. Germline V lookup: CDR1 LNHDA, CDR2 SQIVND (reference sequence). The CDR3, as DNA: TGTGCCAGTAGGGGCTTAGGGGGCGCAGCAGATACGCAGTATTTT. Residues: CASRGLGGAADTQYF.

V is TRBV6-1 and J is TRBJ1-5; D is uncertain. Per germline, CDR1 MNHNS and CDR2 SASEGT. The length of the CDR3 is 15 residues. V dropped 8 bases and J dropped 3 bases, with 17 bases sitting between them. The CDR3 region has the DNA TGTGCCAGCGACTGGGAGAGGGCTCTCAATCAGCCCCAGCATTTT. This sequence encodes CASDWERALNQPQHF.

The chain is built from TRBV7-9 and TRBJ2-7; TRBD2 might be the D (5 bases). The germline V gene has CDR1 SEHNR and CDR2 FQNEAQ (reference sequence). This CDR3 has 14 amino acids. V was cut by 5 bases and J by 3 bases, with 14 bases left in between. This chain's CDR3 is CASSTVTRNYEQYF. The CDR3 DNA reads as TGTGCCAGCAGCACAGTCACTAGAAACTACGAGCAGTACTTC.

About this clone itself: A read error may produce the germline difference seen at one junction end. V gene TRBV7-7 combines with J gene TRBJ2-2; D is possibly TRBD1 (5 bases). Germline-derived CDR1 and CDR2 are SSHAT and FNYEAQ (reference sequence). The CDR3 contains 19 residues. The CDR3 region has the DNA TGTGCTAGCAGCTCCTCCACAGTGGGGCAGGTCATGTTTACCGGGGAGCTGTTTTTT. It is translated as CASSSSTVGQVMFTGELFF. The whole variable domain, remainder taken from reference TRBV7-7 and TRBJ2-2, is GAGVSQSPRYKVTKRGQDVTLRCDPISSHATLYWYQQALGQGPEFLTYFNYEAQPDKSGLPSDRFSAERPEGSISTLTIQRTEQRDSAMYRCASSSSTVGQVMFTGELFFGEGSRLTVL.

The CDR3 protein is CASSARLTEAQYF. The CDR3 DNA reads TGTGCCAGCAGCGCCCGACTAACGGAGGCCCAGTACTTC. V and J are TRBV7-2 and TRBJ2-5; D is possibly TRBD2 (5 bases). Looked up from germline, CDR1 is SGHTA and CDR2 is FQGNSA. Trimming took 5 bases from V and 9 from J, leaving 16 bases between them. This CDR3 is built from 13 residues.

The chain has TRBV19 and TRBJ2-3; 7 nucleotides align to TRBD2. Germline CDR1 is LNHDA and CDR2 is SQIVND (reference sequence). This CDR3 has 16 residues. V trimming: 10 bases; J trimming: 3 bases; junction bases outside the gene matches: 16. In DNA form, the CDR3 reads TGTGCCACGCACCCCTCAGGCGCGGGGGTAACAGATACGCAGTATTTT. Protein: CATHPSGAGVTDTQYF.

This chain uses TRBV4-3 with TRBJ1-4; weak D call: TRBD1 (6 bases). The V gene lost 0 bases and the J gene lost 3 bases, with 11 bases spanning the gap. The CDR3 consists of 16 residues. CDR1 and CDR2 from the germline V gene are LGHNA and YSLEER. The CDR3 DNA reads as TGCGCCAGCAGCCAAGACCCCAGGGGATCTAATGAAAAACTGTTTTTT. Protein sequence: CASSQDPRGSNEKLFF.

The chain couples TRBV9 to TRBJ2-3, with 8 bases fitting TRBD2. The CDR3 sequence is 17 residues long. The germline V gene encodes CDR1 SGDLS and CDR2 YYNGEE. V lost 1 base to trimming and J lost 2 bases; unmatched junction nucleotides: 9. The CDR3, as DNA: TGTGCCAGCAGCGTAAACTCCCGGGGGGGAACCACAGATACGCAGTATTTT. This sequence encodes CASSVNSRGGTTDTQYF.

The rearrangement links TRBV19 to TRBJ2-6; D perhaps matches TRBD2 (5 bases). The germline V and J ends were trimmed by 2 bases and 0 bases, with 11 bases remaining between them. From germline, CDR1 is LNHDA and CDR2 SQIVND (reference sequence). The CDR3 length is 17 residues. This CDR3 is CASSILSAGSGANVLTF. The CDR3 coding sequence is TGTGCCAGTAGTATACTTTCGGCGGGCTCTGGGGCCAACGTCCTGACTTTC.

V and J are TRBV4-3 and TRBJ2-1, with 11 bases that match TRBD2. CDR3 length equals 16 residues. Germline trimming cut 4 bases from V and 5 bases from J; bases unmatched to any gene: 7. Germline assignment: CDR1 LGHNA and CDR2 YSLEER. CDR3 in amino acids: CASSLSGGARNNEQFF. Written as DNA, the CDR3 is TGCGCCAGCAGCCTTAGCGGGGGGGCGAGGAACAATGAGCAGTTCTTC.

Ten or more counts support this clone. The CDR3 bases are TGCGCCAGCAGCTTGGAAGGAGGTGGGGTTTTCGGAGGCTACACCTTC. Translated, it gives CASSLEGGGVFGGYTF. V is TRBV5-1 and J is TRBJ1-2; D ambiguous. CDR1 and CDR2 (germline): SGHRS, YFSETQ. The ends were cut back, 0 bases at V and 8 bases at J, with 20 bases in the middle. The CDR3 covers 16 residues.

The chain links TRBV7-3 to TRBJ2-5, with D perhaps matching TRBD1 (6 bases). The CDR3 loop spans 15 amino acids. In germline, CDR1 is SGHTA, CDR2 FQGTGA. Deletions cut 1 base from V and 4 bases from J, with 13 bases between. The CDR3 region has the DNA TGTGCCAGCAGCTTAATCGGCAGGACAGCAGAGACCCAGTACTTC. Encoded protein: CASSLIGRTAETQYF.

The chain joins TRBV5-1 to TRBJ2-7; the match to TRBD2 covers 9 bases. CDR1 is SGHRS, CDR2 YFSETQ, per germline. The CDR3 has 16 amino acids. V was clipped by 1 base and J by 4 bases; unmatched bases: 9. The CDR3 DNA sequence: TGCGCCAGCAGCTTGATAACGGGACTAGCCGCATACGAGCAGTACTTC. Its protein is CASSLITGLAAYEQYF.

This clone appeared once. The gene calls are TRBV7-2 and TRBJ2-5; TRBD2 matches at 11 bases. CDR1 and CDR2 (germline): SGHTA, FQGNSA. J was trimmed by 4 bases and V by 5 bases; bases with no gene match: 6. This CDR3 has 15 residues. As DNA, the CDR3 is TGTGCCAGCAGCCTTAGCGGGGGGGCAGGAGAGACCCAGTACTTC. It translates to CASSLSGGAGETQYF.

The chain is built from TRBV7-2 and TRBJ2-1, with 11 nucleotides matching TRBD2. Trimming cost V 5 bases and J 4 bases; bases outside gene matches: 10. CDR1 SGHTA and CDR2 FQGNSA come from the germline V gene. CDR3 size: 17 residues. The CDR3 DNA sequence: TGTGCCAGCAGCCCCGGACTAGCGGGCCGTTTTTACAATGAGCAGTTCTTC. Protein: CASSPGLAGRFYNEQFF.

The chain is built from TRBV30 and TRBJ1-2; 10 bases fit TRBD1. This CDR3 spans 13 amino acids. CDR1 is GTSNPN, CDR2 SVGIG, per germline (reference sequence). With 1 base clipped from V and 5 bases from J, the junction kept 1 base outside the gene matches. CDR3 nucleotides: TGTGCCTGGAGTGAGGACAGGGGGTATGGCTACACCTTC. Protein product: CAWSEDRGYGYTF.

The chain joins TRBV12-5 to TRBJ1-2; a weak D match, TRBD1 (5 bases). The length of the CDR3 is 12 residues. V was cut by 0 bases and J by 6 bases, with 5 bases left in between. Germline V gives CDR1 LGHNT, CDR2 FRNRAP. CDR3 region: CASGLVGDGYTF. The CDR3 nucleotides read TGTGCTAGTGGTTTGGTAGGGGATGGCTACACCTTC.

This clone occurred once. The rearrangement links TRBV6-6 to TRBJ2-7; possibly TRBD2 for D (6 bases). The CDR3 length is 16 residues. Trimming pared 6 bases from V and 4 bases from J, leaving 22 bases between. Per the germline V gene, CDR1 is MNHNY and CDR2 is SVGAGI (reference sequence). The CDR3 DNA reads as TGTGCCAGCAGCCCCGGGACTCCCGGGAGAGGGTACGAGCAGTACTTC. Its protein product is CASSPGTPGRGYEQYF.

This chain links TRBV19 with TRBJ2-3, with D maybe TRBD2 (5 bases). This CDR3 spans 14 amino acids. Deletions cut 5 bases from V and 4 bases from J, with 13 bases between. Germline V gives CDR1 LNHDA, CDR2 SQIVND (reference sequence). CDR3 DNA sequence: TGTGCCAGTAGTCCTCGAGGGCCCGCAGATACGCAGTATTTT. It yields the protein CASSPRGPADTQYF.

The chain employs TRBV19 and TRBJ1-5; D might be TRBD1 (5 bases). Germline V gene sequence: CDR1 LNHDA, CDR2 SQIVND (reference sequence). The CDR3 totals 16 residues. Trimming took off 3 bases at V and 1 base at J, with 13 bases between the two ends. CDR3 loop: CASSIPGGGSNQPQHF. CDR3 bases: TGTGCCAGTAGTATTCCGGGGGGAGGGAGCAATCAGCCCCAGCATTTT. The full variable domain, rest sourced from reference TRBV19 and TRBJ1-5, is DGGITQSPKYLFRKEGQNVTLSCEQNLNHDAMYWYRQDPGQGLRLIYYSQIVNDFQKGDIAEGYSVSREKKESFPLTVTSAQKNPTAFYLCASSIPGGGSNQPQHFGDGTRLSIL.

A few counts support this clone. This CDR3 is also generated by other DNA sequences in the sample. The chain couples TRBV19 to TRBJ2-7, with 7 positions matching TRBD1. The germline V gene has CDR1 LNHDA and CDR2 SQIVND (reference sequence). The CDR3 has 14 residues. V shed 1 base and J 1 base; nucleotides not matched to a gene: 1. The CDR3 loop is CASSIAGQSYEQYF. CDR3 coding DNA: TGTGCCAGTAGTATAGCGGGACAGTCCTACGAGCAGTACTTC.

The J gene is TRBJ2-3, the V gene TRBV5-1; tentatively, D is TRBD2 (6 bases). This CDR3 contains 15 residues. V dropped 7 bases and J dropped 1 base, with 16 bases sitting between them. Germline lookup yields CDR1 SGHRS and CDR2 YFSETQ. CDR3 residues: CASQTGESGTDTQYF. In DNA, the CDR3 is TGCGCCAGCCAAACGGGGGAGTCAGGCACAGATACGCAGTATTTT.

The V gene is TRBV13, the J gene TRBJ2-7; D ambiguous. Trimming took 5 bases from V and 4 from J, leaving 15 bases between them. Germline loops: CDR1 PRHDT, CDR2 FYEKMQ (reference sequence). The CDR3 contains 14 residues. Here the CDR3 reads CASSIRRILYEQYF. CDR3 DNA: TGTGCCAGCAGCATTCGTCGCATACTTTACGAGCAGTACTTC.

J is TRBJ2-7 and V is TRBV30, with D maybe TRBD1 (6 bases). This CDR3 comprises 12 residues. Germline V CDR1 and CDR2: GTSNPN, SVGIG (reference sequence). The V end lost 3 bases, the J end lost 7 bases, and 13 bases lay between the germline ends. CDR3 nucleotides: TGTGCCTGGAGCCCAGGGGCGGAGGAGCAGTACTTC. It codes for CAWSPGAEEQYF.

V is TRBV27 and J is TRBJ2-3; 8 positions agree with TRBD2. CDR3 length: 18 residues. V lost 2 bases to trimming and J lost 6 bases; unmatched junction nucleotides: 16. The V gene's germline CDR1 is MNHEY and CDR2 SMNVEV (reference sequence). In nucleotides, the CDR3 is TGTGCCAGCAGTTTAGTGTTGGCTAGCGGGCCTGCCTCGGATACGCAGTATTTT. This translates into CASSLVLASGPASDTQYF.

V is TRBV11-1 and J is TRBJ1-1; no reliable D call. The CDR3 covers 14 residues. The V end was cut by 3 bases, the J end by 5 bases, with 13 bases between. CDR1 and CDR2 from the germline V gene are SGHAT and FQDESV (reference sequence). The CDR3 protein is CASSLETGSTEAFF. The CDR3 DNA reads as TGTGCCAGCAGCTTGGAAACGGGGAGTACTGAAGCTTTCTTT. Combining the CDR3 with reference TRBV11-1 and TRBJ1-1 gives the whole variable domain EAEVAQSPRYKITEKSQAVAFWCDPISGHATLYWYRQILGQGPELLVQFQDESVVDDSQLPKDRFSAERLKGVDSTLKIQPAELGDSAMYLCASSLETGSTEAFFGQGTRLTVV.

The rearrangement uses TRBV2 and TRBJ1-5, with a tentative D call TRBD1 (5 bases). CDR3 length: 13 amino acids. Trimming cost V 7 bases and J 3 bases, with 10 bases left between them. CDR1 and CDR2 from the germline V gene are SNHLY and FYNNEI. The CDR3 sequence: CASMLDNNQPQHF. The CDR3 region has the DNA TGTGCCAGCATGCTGGACAACAATCAGCCCCAGCATTTT.

The chain combines TRBV7-3 with TRBJ2-2; no firm D call. Germline-derived CDR1 and CDR2 are SGHTA and FQGTGA. The CDR3 totals 14 residues. The V gene lost 0 bases and the J gene lost 6 bases, with 8 bases spanning the gap. Here the CDR3 DNA reads TGTGCCAGCAGCTTAACCAGGCCACCCGGGGAGCTGTTTTTT. It yields the protein CASSLTRPPGELFF.

This chain joins TRBV18 and TRBJ1-1; D gene uncertain. The CDR3 runs 13 residues. CDR1 is KGHSH, CDR2 LQKENI, per germline. V was trimmed by 0 bases and J by 4 bases, leaving 6 bases between them. The CDR3 bases are TGTGCCAGCTCACCACCGGGGAGCACTGAAGCTTTCTTT. Residues: CASSPPGSTEAFF.